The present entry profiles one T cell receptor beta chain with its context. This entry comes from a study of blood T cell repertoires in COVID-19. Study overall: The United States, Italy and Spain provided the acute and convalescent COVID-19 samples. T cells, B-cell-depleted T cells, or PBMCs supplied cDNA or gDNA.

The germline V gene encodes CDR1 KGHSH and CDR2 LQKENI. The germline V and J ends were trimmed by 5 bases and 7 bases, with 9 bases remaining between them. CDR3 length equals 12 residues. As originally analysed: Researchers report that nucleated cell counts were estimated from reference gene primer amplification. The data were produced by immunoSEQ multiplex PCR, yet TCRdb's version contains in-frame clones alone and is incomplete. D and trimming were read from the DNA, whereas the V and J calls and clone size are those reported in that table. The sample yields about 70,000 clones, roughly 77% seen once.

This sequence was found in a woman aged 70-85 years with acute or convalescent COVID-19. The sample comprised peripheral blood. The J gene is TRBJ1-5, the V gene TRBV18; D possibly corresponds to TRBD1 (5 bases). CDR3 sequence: CASSGEGQPQHF. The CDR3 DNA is TGTGCCAGCTCAGGGGAGGGGCAGCCCCAGCATTTT.